This TCR beta chain was sequenced in a study of PD-1 blockade in mismatch repair-deficient tumors. The CDR3 is made up of 14 amino acids. V lost 4 bases to trimming and J lost 5 bases; unmatched junction nucleotides: 7. The germline V gene encodes CDR1 MNHEY and CDR2 SMNVEV (reference sequence). Turning to this clone: No antigen is known for it.

Noted time point: roughly 11-day in vitro stimulation with candidate neoantigen peptide 5. Libraries were prepared by immunoSEQ multiplex PCR; TCRdb keeps only in-frame clonotypes and omits some of them. Among about 15,000 clones listed, less than 85% were seen once. The TCR was taken from an adult with mismatch repair-deficient cancer. The chain uses TRBV27 and TRBJ1-2; 7 bases fit TRBD1. Sequencing was performed on cells cultured in vitro, taken from a patient treated with pembrolizumab. CDR3 coding DNA: TGTGCCAGCAGTTCTGCAGGGGGGAATTATGGCTACACCTTC. It encodes CASSSAGGNYGYTF.